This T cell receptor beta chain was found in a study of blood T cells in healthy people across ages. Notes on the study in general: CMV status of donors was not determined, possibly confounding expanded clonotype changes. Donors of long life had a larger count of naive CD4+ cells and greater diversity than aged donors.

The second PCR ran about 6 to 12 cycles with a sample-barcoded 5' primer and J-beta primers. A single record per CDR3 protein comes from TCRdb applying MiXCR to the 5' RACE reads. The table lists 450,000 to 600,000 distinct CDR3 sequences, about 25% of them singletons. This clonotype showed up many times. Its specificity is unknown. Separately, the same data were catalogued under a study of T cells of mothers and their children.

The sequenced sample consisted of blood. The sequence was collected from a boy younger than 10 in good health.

The CDR3 spells CSARAYLSGSQETQYF. The DNA for the CDR3 is TGCAGTGCTAGAGCTTACCTAAGCGGGAGCCAAGAGACCCAGTACTTC. This chain links TRBV20-1 with TRBJ2-5; 8 bases are shared with TRBD2. Trimming cost V 1 base and J 1 base; bases outside gene matches: 8. CDR1 and CDR2 (germline): DFQATT, SNEGSKA (reference sequence). The CDR3 is 16 amino acids.